Presented here are 17 T cell receptor beta chains from one specimen sequenced in a study of blood T cells in healthy people across ages. A sample-barcoded 5' primer and a J-beta primer mix were used in a second PCR of roughly 7 to 12 cycles. TCRdb re-called the 5' RACE reads with MiXCR, one entry per CDR3 protein. The data contain roughly 680,000 distinct CDR3 sequences, 45% to 60% of them singletons. The material sequenced was blood. The origin of the receptors is a woman older than 75 in good health.

This clonotype occurred a few times. The CDR3 here is CAWSKDDRQNQPQHF. Written as DNA, the CDR3 is TGTGCCTGGAGTAAAGATGACAGGCAAAATCAGCCCCAGCATTTT. The rearrangement joins TRBV30 to TRBJ1-5, with a weak D call TRBD1 (6 bases). Germline-derived CDR1 and CDR2 are GTSNPN and SVGIG (reference sequence). The CDR3 contains 15 residues. V was pared by 2 bases and J by 4 bases, with 15 bases between. Supplemented by reference TRBV30 and TRBJ1-5, the full variable domain reads SQTIHQWPATLVQPVGSPLSLECTVEGTSNPNLYWYRQAAGRGLQLLFYSVGIGQISSEVPQNLSASRPQDRQFILSSKKLLLSDSGFYLCAWSKDDRQNQPQHFGDGTRLSIL.

This clonotype was detected only once. J is TRBJ2-6 and V is TRBV4-1, with D uncertain. This CDR3 has 17 amino acids. Between the trimmed V and J ends, which lost 1 base and 0 bases, there was a span of 10 bases. Germline assignment: CDR1 MGHRA and CDR2 YSYEKL. The CDR3 spells CASSQAVVASGANVLTF. CDR3 DNA sequence: TGCGCCAGCAGCCAAGCCGTGGTTGCCTCTGGGGCCAACGTCCTGACTTTC.

This sequence joins TRBV6-2 or TRBV6-3 and TRBJ2-7; D may be TRBD1 or TRBD2 (6 bases each). Deletions cut 2 bases from V and 3 bases from J, with 11 bases between. Germline V gene sequence: CDR1 MNHEY, CDR2 SVGEGT. The CDR3 is made up of 14 amino acids. CDR3 sequence reads: CASSYAGEDYEQYF. CDR3 DNA: TGTGCCAGCAGTTACGCAGGGGAGGACTACGAGCAGTACTTC.

DNA of the CDR3: TGTGCCAGCAGTTTCAGGGCCGGGTCTTATGGGGCCAACGTCCTGACTTTC. Translated, it gives CASSFRAGSYGANVLTF. The chain is built from TRBV28 and TRBJ2-6; maybe TRBD1 (5 bases). Germline V gene sequence: CDR1 MDHEN, CDR2 SYDVKM. There are 17 residues in the CDR3. Trimming removed 3 bases at V and 3 bases at J, with 15 bases between. Full variable domain (remainder filled in from reference TRBV28 and TRBJ2-6): DVKVTQSSRYLVKRTGEKVFLECVQDMDHENMFWYRQDPGLGLRLIYFSYDVKMKEKGDIPEGYSVSREKKERFSLILESASTNQTSMYLCASSFRAGSYGANVLTFGAGSRLTVL.

The chain employs TRBV29-1 and TRBJ2-3; D perhaps matches TRBD2 (5 bases). Germline lookup yields CDR1 SQVTM and CDR2 ANQGSEA. The CDR3 has 11 amino acids. V lost 6 bases and J lost 5, with 9 bases in between. CDR3 bases: TGCAGCGTCGGGAACCTAGATACGCAGTATTTT. Translating it yields CSVGNLDTQYF.

The V call is TRBV12-3 or TRBV12-4, the J call TRBJ1-6; no firm D call. The germline V and J ends were trimmed by 1 base and 0 bases, with 7 bases remaining between them. This CDR3 spans 16 amino acids. Here the CDR3 DNA reads TGTGCCAGCAGTTTAGGCTCCAGCTCCTATAATTCACCCCTCCACTTT. Protein product: CASSLGSSSYNSPLHF.

On this clonotype: A much larger clone differs by one base, so this may be a read error. The V and J genes are TRBV3-1 and TRBJ2-3, with D unclear. The CDR3 runs to 14 residues. Per germline, CDR1 LGHDT and CDR2 YNNKEL (reference sequence). V was cut by 7 bases and J by 2 bases, with 13 bases left in between. In nucleotides, the CDR3 is TGTGCCAGCAACCTGACAAGTACCACAGATACGCAGTATTTT. This encodes CASNLTSTTDTQYF.

This clonotype was detected once. A much larger clone differs by one base, so this may be a read error. The rearrangement links TRBV6-6 to TRBJ1-3; no clear D gene. The CDR3 contains 16 residues. Germline lookup yields CDR1 MNHNY and CDR2 SVGAGI (reference sequence). CDR3 DNA sequence: TGTGCCAGCAGTTATCCCGTGGAAGCCTCTGGAAACATCATATATTTT. Encoded protein: CASSYPVEASGNIIYF.

This sequence joins TRBV7-3 and TRBJ2-7; the match to TRBD1 covers 9 bases. With V trimmed by 1 base and J by 0 bases, 4 bases remained unmatched. The CDR3 runs 16 residues. The germline V gene encodes CDR1 SGHTA and CDR2 FQGTGA. CDR3 loop: CASSLKRGQGSYEQYF. CDR3 DNA sequence: TGTGCCAGCAGCTTAAAACGGGGACAGGGCTCCTACGAGCAGTACTTC.

V and J are TRBV20-1 and TRBJ2-7, with D possibly matching TRBD1 (5 bases). The CDR3 covers 13 residues. Germline values: CDR1 DFQATT, CDR2 SNEGSKA (reference sequence). The germline V and J ends were trimmed by 4 bases and 2 bases, with 12 bases remaining between them. The CDR3 is CSAITIRAYEQYF. The CDR3, as DNA: TGCAGTGCTATCACTATCAGGGCCTACGAGCAGTACTTC.

There are many counts of this clonotype. The chain recombines TRBV29-1 with TRBJ2-5, with 14 bases that match TRBD2. Trimming removed 5 bases from V and 1 base from J; junction bases left unmatched: 6. Germline-derived CDR1 and CDR2 are SQVTM and ANQGSEA. The CDR3 totals 16 residues. The CDR3 protein is CSVLRLAGGPQETQYF. Written as DNA, the CDR3 is TGCAGCGTTCTCCGACTAGCGGGAGGGCCCCAAGAGACCCAGTACTTC.

This clonotype occurred once. This clone may be a read error of a much larger clone one base away. CDR3 in amino acids: CASSFGSGGVYYNEQYF. CDR3 sequence (DNA): TGCGCCAGCAGCTTTGGAAGCGGGGGGGTCTACTACAATGAGCAGTACTTC. The rearrangement uses TRBV5-1 and TRBJ2-4, with 10 positions matching TRBD2. The V and J ends lost 2 bases and 13 bases, in that order; junction bases with no gene match: 18. Germline assignment: CDR1 SGHRS and CDR2 YFSETQ. The CDR3 is 17 amino acids.

This clonotype showed up many times. This sequence joins TRBV6-5 and TRBJ2-1, with TRBD2 matching 7 bases. Germline V gives CDR1 MNHEY, CDR2 SVGAGI. This CDR3 region has 13 residues. The ends lost 6 bases at V and 7 bases at J; junction bases unmatched: 6. In nucleotides, the CDR3 is TGTGCCAGCAGGCGGGGAGGGAGGAATGAGCAGTTCTTC. This gives the protein CASRRGGRNEQFF.

V is TRBV21-1 and J is TRBJ1-1. TRBV21-1 constitutes a pseudogene. CDR3 length: 14 residues. CDR3 sequence (DNA): TGTGCCAGCAGCAATTTCTGTAGGACCTATGAAGCTTTCTTT. It yields the protein CASSNFCRTYEAFF.

Notes on this clonotype: A much larger clone is a single base away; this may be a read error. The CDR3 here is CATSRDRVREQYF. As DNA, the CDR3 is TGTGCCACCAGCAGGGACAGGGTTAGAGAGCAGTACTTC. The chain is built from TRBV15 and TRBJ2-5; 8 nucleotides agree with TRBD1. Germline assignment: CDR1 LNHNV and CDR2 YYDKDF (reference sequence). J gave up 11 bases and V 3 bases, and 8 bases lay outside the gene matches. This CDR3 region has 13 residues.

This clonotype appeared once. One end of the junction varies from germline; a read error may be responsible. The V and J genes are TRBV12-3 or TRBV12-4 and TRBJ2-3, with 8 nucleotides matching TRBD2. This CDR3 spans 14 amino acids. CDR3 DNA sequence: TGTGCCAGCAGTTTTAGCGGGACGACAGATGCGCAGTATTTT. This sequence encodes CASSFSGTTDAQYF.

The chain's CDR3 is CASSRDKRSPLHF. The CDR3 DNA is TGTGCCAGCAGTCGGGACAAGCGTTCACCCCTCCACTTT. The rearrangement links TRBV3-1 to TRBJ1-6; D perhaps matches TRBD1 (6 bases). The CDR3 runs to 13 residues. CDR1 is LGHDT and CDR2 is YNNKEL in the germline V gene (reference sequence). V was trimmed by 6 bases and J by 9 bases, leaving 12 bases between them.